This record covers a single T cell receptor (beta chain). Its specificity is not known. Assay used: immunoSEQ multiplex PCR; TCRdb lists only in-frame clones, some missing. The profile covers 150,000 to 200,000 clones, with 90% to 95% appearing a single time and about 1% taken by the ten largest. The source of the sample is a study of T cell responses to AZD1222 COVID-19 vaccine. General observations from the study: Reports say nearly half of spike-specific TCRs go after unmutated variant regions. Among the donors, most were white British and more were female, and clonal diversity was possibly underestimated.

The CDR3 extends over 14 amino acids. The germline gives CDR1 MNHNS, CDR2 SASEGT. Trimming removed 2 bases at V and 2 bases at J, with 9 bases between. The sequence was collected from an adult in good health. The starting material was peripheral blood, obtained on day 0 of AZD1222 vaccination. V and J are TRBV6-1 and TRBJ1-2, with D uncertain. CDR3 region: CASSEMVTNYGYTF. CDR3 coding DNA: TGTGCCAGCAGTGAAATGGTAACAAACTATGGCTACACCTTC.